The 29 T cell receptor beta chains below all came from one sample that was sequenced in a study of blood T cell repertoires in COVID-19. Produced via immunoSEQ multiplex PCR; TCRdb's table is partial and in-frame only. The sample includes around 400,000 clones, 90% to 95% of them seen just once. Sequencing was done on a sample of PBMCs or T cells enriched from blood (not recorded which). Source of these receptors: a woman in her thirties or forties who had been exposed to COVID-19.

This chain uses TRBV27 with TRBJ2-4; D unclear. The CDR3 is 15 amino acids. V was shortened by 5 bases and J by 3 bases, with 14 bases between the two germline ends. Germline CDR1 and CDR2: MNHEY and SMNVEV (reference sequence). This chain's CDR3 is CASSPTTAVKNIQYF. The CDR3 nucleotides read TGTGCCAGCAGTCCCACAACAGCAGTCAAAAACATTCAGTACTTC.

The chain's CDR3 is CASRLREGQLEQYF. CDR3 bases: TGCGCCAGCCGTCTGCGGGAGGGCCAGTTGGAGCAGTACTTC. The rearrangement joins TRBV5-1 to TRBJ2-7, with 9 bases lining up with TRBD2. This CDR3 comprises 14 residues. In germline, CDR1 is SGHRS, CDR2 YFSETQ. V lost 7 bases to trimming and J lost 7 bases; unmatched junction nucleotides: 12. The full variable domain, with the rest looked up from reference TRBV5-1 and TRBJ2-7, is KAGVTQTPRYLIKTRGQQVTLSCSPISGHRSVSWYQQTPGQGLQFLFEYFSETQRNKGNFPGRFSGRQFSNSRSEMNVSTLELGDSALYLCASRLREGQLEQYFGPGTRLTVT.

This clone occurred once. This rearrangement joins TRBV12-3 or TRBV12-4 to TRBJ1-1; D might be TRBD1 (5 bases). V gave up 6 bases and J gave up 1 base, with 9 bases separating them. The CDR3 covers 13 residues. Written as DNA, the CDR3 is TGTGCCAGCAGCACTACAGGGAACACTGAAGCTTTCTTT. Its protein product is CASSTTGNTEAFF.

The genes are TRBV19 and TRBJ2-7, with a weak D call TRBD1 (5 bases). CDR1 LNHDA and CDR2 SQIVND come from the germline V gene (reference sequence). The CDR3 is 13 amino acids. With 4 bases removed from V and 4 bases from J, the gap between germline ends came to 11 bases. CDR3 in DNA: TGTGCCAGTAGTAACTCTAAGGGGTACGAGCAGTACTTC. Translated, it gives CASSNSKGYEQYF.

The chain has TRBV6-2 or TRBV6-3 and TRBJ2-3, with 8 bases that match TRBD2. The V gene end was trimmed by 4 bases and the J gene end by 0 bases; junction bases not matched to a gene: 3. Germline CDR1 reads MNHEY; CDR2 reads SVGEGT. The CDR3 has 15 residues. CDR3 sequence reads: CASSLLAASTDTQYF. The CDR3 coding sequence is TGTGCCAGCAGTTTACTAGCGGCTAGCACAGATACGCAGTATTTT.

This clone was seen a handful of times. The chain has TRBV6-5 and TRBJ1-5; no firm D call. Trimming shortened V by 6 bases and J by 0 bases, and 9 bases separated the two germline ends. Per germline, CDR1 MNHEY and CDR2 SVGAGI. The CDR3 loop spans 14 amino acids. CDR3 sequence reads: CASRRDHSNQPQHF. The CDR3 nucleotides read TGTGCCAGCAGGAGGGATCATAGCAATCAGCCCCAGCATTTT.

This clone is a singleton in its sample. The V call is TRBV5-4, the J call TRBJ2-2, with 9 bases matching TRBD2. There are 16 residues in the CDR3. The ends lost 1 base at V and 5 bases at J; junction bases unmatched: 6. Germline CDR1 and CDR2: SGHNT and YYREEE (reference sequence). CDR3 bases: TGTGCCAGCAGCTTGAGGTGGAGCGGGAGGACCGGGGAGCTGTTTTTT. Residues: CASSLRWSGRTGELFF.

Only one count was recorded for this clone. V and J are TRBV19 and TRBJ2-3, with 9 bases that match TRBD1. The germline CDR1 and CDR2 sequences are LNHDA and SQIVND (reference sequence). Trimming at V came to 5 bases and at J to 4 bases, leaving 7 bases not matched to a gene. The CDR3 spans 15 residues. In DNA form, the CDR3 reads TGTGCCAGTAGTTCTCCGGGACAGGGATCAGATACGCAGTATTTT. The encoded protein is CASSSPGQGSDTQYF.

CDR3 DNA sequence: TGTGCCAGCTCACCGGGGACAGGCGACATGAACACTGAAGCTTTCTTT. It yields the protein CASSPGTGDMNTEAFF. J is TRBJ1-1 and V is TRBV18, with TRBD1 identical over 8 bases. The CDR3 totals 16 residues. Trimming took 3 bases from V and 0 from J; bases not matched to a gene: 6. Germline loops: CDR1 KGHSH, CDR2 LQKENI. Drawing the rest from reference TRBV18 and TRBJ1-1, the complete variable domain is NAGVMQNPRHLVRRRGQEARLRCSPMKGHSHVYWYRQLPEEGLKFMVYLQKENIIDESGMPKERFSAEFPKEGPSILRIQQVVRGDSAAYFCASSPGTGDMNTEAFFGQGTRLTVV.

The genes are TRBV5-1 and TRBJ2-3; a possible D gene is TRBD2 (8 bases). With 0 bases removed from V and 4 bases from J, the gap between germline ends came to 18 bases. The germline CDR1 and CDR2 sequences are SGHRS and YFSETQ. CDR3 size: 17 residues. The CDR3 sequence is CASSLASPGGTADTQYF. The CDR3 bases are TGCGCCAGCAGCTTGGCCTCTCCGGGGGGGACAGCAGATACGCAGTATTTT. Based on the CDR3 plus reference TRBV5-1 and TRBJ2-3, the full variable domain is KAGVTQTPRYLIKTRGQQVTLSCSPISGHRSVSWYQQTPGQGLQFLFEYFSETQRNKGNFPGRFSGRQFSNSRSEMNVSTLELGDSALYLCASSLASPGGTADTQYFGPGTRLTVL.

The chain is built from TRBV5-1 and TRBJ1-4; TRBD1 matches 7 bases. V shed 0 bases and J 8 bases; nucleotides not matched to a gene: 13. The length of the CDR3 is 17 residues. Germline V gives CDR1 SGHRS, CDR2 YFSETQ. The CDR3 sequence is CASSLVQQGFESEKLFF. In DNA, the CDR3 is TGCGCCAGCAGCTTGGTGCAACAGGGGTTCGAAAGCGAAAAACTGTTTTTT.

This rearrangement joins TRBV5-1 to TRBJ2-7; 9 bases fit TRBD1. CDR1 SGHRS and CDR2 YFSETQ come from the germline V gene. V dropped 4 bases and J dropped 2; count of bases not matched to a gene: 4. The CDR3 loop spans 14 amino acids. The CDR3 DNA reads TGCGCCAGCAGCCGGACAGGGGATACCTACGAGCAGTACTTC. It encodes CASSRTGDTYEQYF.

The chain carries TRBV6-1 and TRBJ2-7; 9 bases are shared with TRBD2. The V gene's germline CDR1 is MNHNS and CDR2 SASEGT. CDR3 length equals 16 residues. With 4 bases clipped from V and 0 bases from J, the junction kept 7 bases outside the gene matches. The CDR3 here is CASSAGLAPSSYEQYF. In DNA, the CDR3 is TGTGCCAGCAGTGCTGGACTAGCGCCAAGCTCCTACGAGCAGTACTTC.

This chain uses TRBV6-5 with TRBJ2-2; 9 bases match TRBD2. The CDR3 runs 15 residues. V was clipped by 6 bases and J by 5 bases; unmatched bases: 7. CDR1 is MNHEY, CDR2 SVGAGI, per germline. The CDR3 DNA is TGTGCCAGCAGGAGGGGACTAGCAGAGACCGGGGAGCTGTTTTTT. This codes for CASRRGLAETGELFF.

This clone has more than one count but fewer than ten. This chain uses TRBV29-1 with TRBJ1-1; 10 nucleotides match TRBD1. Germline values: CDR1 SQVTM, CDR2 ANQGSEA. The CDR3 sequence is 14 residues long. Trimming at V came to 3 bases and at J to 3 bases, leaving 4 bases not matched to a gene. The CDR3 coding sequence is TGCAGCGTTGAGTGGGGACAGGGGTACACTGAAGCTTTCTTT. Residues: CSVEWGQGYTEAFF.

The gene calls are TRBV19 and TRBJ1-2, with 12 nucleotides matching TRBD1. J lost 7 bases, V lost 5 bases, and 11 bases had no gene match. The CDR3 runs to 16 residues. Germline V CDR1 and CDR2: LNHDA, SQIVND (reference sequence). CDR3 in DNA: TGTGCCAGTAGTCCGGGACAGGGGGCGCGGATGGCTGGCTACACCTTC. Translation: CASSPGQGARMAGYTF. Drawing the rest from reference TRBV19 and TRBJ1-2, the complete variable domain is DGGITQSPKYLFRKEGQNVTLSCEQNLNHDAMYWYRQDPGQGLRLIYYSQIVNDFQKGDIAEGYSVSREKKESFPLTVTSAQKNPTAFYLCASSPGQGARMAGYTFGSGTRLTVV.

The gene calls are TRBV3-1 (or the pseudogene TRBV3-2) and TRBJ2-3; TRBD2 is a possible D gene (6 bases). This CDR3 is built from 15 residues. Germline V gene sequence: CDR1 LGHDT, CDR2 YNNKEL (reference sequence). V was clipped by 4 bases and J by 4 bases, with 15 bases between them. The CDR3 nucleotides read TGTGCCAGCAGCCCCTGGGGGGATCCCGCAGATACGCAGTATTTT. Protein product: CASSPWGDPADTQYF.

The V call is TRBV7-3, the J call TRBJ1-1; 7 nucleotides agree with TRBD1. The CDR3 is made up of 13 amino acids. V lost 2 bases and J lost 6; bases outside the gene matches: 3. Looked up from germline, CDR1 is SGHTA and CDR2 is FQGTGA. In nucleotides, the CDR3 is TGTGCCAGCAGCTTACGACAGGGCGCTGAAGCTTTCTTT. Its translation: CASSLRQGAEAFF. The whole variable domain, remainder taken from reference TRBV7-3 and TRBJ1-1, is GAGVSQTPSNKVTEKGKYVELRCDPISGHTALYWYRQSLGQGPEFLIYFQGTGAADDSGLPNDRFFAVRPEGSVSTLKIQRTERGDSAVYLCASSLRQGAEAFFGQGTRLTVV.

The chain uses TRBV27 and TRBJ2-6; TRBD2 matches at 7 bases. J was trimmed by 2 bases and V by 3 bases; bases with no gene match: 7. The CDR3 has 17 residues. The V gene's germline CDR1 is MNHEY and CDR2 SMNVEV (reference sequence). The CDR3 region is CASSFFPAGAGANVLTF. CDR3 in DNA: TGTGCCAGCAGTTTTTTCCCGGCGGGGGCTGGGGCCAACGTCCTGACTTTC.

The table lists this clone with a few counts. The CDR3 loop is CATSRDILDSQHGNTEAFF. As DNA, the CDR3 is TGTGCCACCAGCAGAGATATCCTCGACAGCCAACACGGGAACACTGAAGCTTTCTTT. The chain links TRBV15 to TRBJ1-1, with D maybe TRBD1 (5 bases). Per germline, CDR1 LNHNV and CDR2 YYDKDF (reference sequence). V lost 0 bases to trimming and J lost 1 base, with 21 bases between them. The CDR3 sequence is 19 residues long.

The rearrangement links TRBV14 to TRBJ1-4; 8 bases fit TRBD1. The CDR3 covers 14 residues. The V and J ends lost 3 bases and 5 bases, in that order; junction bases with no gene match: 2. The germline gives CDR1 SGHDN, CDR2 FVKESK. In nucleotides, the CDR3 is TGTGCCAGCAGCCAGGGACAGGAAAATGAAAAACTGTTTTTT. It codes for CASSQGQENEKLFF.

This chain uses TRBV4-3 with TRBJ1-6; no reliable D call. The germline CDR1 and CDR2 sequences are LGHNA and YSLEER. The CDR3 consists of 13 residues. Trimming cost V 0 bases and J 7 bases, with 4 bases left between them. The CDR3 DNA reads TGCGCCAGCAGCCAAGAGGAGAATTCACCCCTCCACTTT. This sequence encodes CASSQEENSPLHF.

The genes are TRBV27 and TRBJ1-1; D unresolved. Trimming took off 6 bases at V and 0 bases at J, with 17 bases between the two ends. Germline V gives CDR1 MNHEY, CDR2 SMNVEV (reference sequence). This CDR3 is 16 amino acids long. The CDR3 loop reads CASSKTRRGVNTEAFF. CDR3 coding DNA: TGTGCCAGCAGCAAGACCCGGCGTGGAGTGAACACTGAAGCTTTCTTT.

CDR3 protein: CASRYEQGASPLHF. The CDR3 DNA is TGTGCCAGCAGGTACGAGCAGGGGGCATCACCCCTCCACTTT. The V gene is TRBV6-4, the J gene TRBJ1-6; 8 nucleotides align to TRBD1. V was pared by 6 bases and J by 10 bases, with 8 bases of the junction left unmatched. The CDR3 runs to 14 residues. CDR1 is MRHNA and CDR2 is SNTAGT in the germline V gene.

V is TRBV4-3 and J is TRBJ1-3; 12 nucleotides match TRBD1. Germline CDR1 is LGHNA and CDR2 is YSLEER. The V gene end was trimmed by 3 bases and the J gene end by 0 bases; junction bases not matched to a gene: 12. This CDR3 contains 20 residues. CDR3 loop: CASSHPRDRGLGGSGNTIYF. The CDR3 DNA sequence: TGCGCCAGCAGCCATCCAAGGGACAGGGGGCTAGGGGGCTCTGGAAACACCATATATTTT.

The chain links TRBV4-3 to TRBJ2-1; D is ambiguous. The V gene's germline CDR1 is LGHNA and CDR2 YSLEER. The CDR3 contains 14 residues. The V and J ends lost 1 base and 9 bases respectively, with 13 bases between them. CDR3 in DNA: TGCGCCAGCAGCCAAGTCCCCGGAGCCGGTGAGCAGTTCTTC. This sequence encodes CASSQVPGAGEQFF.

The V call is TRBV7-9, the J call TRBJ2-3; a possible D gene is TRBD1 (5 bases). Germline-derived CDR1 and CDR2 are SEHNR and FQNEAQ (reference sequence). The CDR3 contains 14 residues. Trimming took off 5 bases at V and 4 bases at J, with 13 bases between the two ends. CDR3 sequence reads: CASSPPLGADTQYF. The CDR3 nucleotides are TGTGCCAGCAGCCCCCCTCTAGGGGCAGATACGCAGTATTTT. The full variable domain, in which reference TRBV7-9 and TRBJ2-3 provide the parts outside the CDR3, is DTGVSQNPRHKITKRGQNVTFRCDPISEHNRLYWYRQTLGQGPEFLTYFQNEAQLEKSRLLSDRFSAERPKGSFSTLEIQRTEQGDSAMYLCASSPPLGADTQYFGPGTRLTVL.

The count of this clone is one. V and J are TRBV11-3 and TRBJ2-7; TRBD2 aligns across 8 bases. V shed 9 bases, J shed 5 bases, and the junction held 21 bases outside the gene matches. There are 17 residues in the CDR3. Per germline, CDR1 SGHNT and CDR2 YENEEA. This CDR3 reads CARGTSYHPTRGDEQYF. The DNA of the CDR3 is TGTGCCAGAGGGACTAGTTATCACCCGACCCGGGGAGACGAGCAGTACTTC.

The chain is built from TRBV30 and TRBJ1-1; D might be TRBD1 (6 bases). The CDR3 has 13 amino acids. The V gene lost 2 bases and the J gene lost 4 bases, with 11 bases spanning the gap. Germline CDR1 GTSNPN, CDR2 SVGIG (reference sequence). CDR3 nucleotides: TGTGCCTGGAGTCGGGAAGGGGGCACTGAAGCTTTCTTT. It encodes CAWSREGGTEAFF.